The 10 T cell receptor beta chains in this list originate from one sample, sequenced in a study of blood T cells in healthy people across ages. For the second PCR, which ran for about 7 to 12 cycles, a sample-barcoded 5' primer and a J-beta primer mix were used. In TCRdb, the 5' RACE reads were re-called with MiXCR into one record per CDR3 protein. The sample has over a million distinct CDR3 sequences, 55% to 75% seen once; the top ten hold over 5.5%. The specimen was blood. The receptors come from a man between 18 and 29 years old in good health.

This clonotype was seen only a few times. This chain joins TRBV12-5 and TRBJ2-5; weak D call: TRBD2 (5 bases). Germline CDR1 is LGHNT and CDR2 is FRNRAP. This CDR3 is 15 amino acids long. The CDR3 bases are TGTGCACGAAAGGAGAGGGTTAGTCGTTGCGAGACCCAGTACTTC. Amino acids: CARKERVSRCETQYF.

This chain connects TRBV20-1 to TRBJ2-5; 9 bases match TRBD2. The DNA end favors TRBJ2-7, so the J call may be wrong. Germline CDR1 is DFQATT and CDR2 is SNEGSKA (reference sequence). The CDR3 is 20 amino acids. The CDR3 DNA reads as TGCAGTGCTAGAGATCTCCGGGTTAGCGGGGGTCCACTCTCCCGCGTCGAGCAGTACTTC. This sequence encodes CSARDLRVSGGPLSRVEQYF.

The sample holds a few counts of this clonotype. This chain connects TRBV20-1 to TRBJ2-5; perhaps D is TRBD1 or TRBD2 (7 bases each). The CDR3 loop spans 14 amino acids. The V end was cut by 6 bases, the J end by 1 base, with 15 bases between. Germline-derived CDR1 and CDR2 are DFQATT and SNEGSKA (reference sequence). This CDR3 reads CSAPGGGLQETQYF. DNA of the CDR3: TGCAGTGCCCCAGGGGGGGGGCTCCAAGAGACCCAGTACTTC.

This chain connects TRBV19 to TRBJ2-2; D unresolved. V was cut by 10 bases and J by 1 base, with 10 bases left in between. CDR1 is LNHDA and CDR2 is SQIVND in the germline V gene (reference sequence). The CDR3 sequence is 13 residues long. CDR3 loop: CAIKSQNTGELFF. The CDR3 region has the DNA TGTGCCATAAAATCGCAGAACACCGGGGAGCTGTTTTTT.

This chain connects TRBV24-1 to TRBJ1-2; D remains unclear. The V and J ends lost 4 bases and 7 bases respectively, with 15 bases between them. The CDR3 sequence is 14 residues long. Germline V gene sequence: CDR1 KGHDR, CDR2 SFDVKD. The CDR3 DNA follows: TGTGCCACCAGTGACCTACAAGACGAGGGTGGCTACACCTTC. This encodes CATSDLQDEGGYTF.

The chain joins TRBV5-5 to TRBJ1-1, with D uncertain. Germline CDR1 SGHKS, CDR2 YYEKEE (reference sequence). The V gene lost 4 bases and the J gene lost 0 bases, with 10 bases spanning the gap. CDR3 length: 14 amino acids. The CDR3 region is CASSLWRLNTEAFF. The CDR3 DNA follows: TGTGCCAGCAGCCTATGGAGGTTGAACACTGAAGCTTTCTTT.

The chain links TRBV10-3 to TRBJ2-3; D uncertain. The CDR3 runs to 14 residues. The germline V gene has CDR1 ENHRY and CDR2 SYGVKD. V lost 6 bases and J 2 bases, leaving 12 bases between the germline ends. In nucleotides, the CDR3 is TGTGCCATCAGGGTCGGCCCTCCCACAGATACGCAGTATTTT. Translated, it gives CAIRVGPPTDTQYF.

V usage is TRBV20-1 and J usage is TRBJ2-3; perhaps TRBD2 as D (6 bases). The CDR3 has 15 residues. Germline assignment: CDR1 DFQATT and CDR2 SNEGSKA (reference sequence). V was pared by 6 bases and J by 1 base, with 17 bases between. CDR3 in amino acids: CSARIPGLRTDTQYF. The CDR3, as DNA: TGCAGTGCGCGAATTCCGGGACTCCGCACAGATACGCAGTATTTT.

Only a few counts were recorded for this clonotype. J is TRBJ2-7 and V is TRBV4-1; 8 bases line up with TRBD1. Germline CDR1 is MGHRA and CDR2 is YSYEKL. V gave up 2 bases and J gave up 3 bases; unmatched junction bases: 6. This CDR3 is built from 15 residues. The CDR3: CASSQRQGNSYEQYF. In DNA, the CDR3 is TGCGCCAGCAGCCAACGACAGGGGAATAGCTACGAGCAGTACTTC.

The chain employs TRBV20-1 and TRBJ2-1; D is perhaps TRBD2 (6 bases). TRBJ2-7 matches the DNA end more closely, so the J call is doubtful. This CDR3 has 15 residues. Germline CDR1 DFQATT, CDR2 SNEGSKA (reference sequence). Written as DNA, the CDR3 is TGCAGTGCTTCAGAACCCGGGAGCTCCTACAATGAGCAGTACTTC. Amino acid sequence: CSASEPGSSYNEQYF.